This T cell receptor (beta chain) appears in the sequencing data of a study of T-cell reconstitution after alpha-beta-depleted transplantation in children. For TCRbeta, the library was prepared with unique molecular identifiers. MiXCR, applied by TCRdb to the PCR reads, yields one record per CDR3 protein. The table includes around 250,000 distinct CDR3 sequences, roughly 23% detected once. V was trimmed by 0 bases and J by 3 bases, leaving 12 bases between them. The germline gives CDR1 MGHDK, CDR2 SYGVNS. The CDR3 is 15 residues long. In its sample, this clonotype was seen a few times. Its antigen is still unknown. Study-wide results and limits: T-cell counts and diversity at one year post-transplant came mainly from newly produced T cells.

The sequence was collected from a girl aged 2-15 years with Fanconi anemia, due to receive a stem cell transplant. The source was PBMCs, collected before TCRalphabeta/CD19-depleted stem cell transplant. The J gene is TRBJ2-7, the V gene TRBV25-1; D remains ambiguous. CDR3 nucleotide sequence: TGTGCCAGCAGTGAATATTTCCCCCCTCACTACGAGCAGTACTTC. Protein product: CASSEYFPPHYEQYF.